This is a list of T cell receptor beta chains from one sample in a study of cytomegalovirus exposure and HLA in healthy donors. Profiling relied on immunoSEQ multiplex PCR, and the TCRdb table lists in-frame clones only, not all of them. The table lists tens of thousands of clones, approximately 75% of them singletons. The sequenced material came from PBMCs. Receptors were obtained from a woman aged 40 to 49 in good health and CMV-seronegative. Each CDR3 is given with its conserved first and last residue. D genes are given only for firm matches. The size entry is marked missing in some rows and otherwise reads once, few, many or a size class.

abundance: .
d_gene: .
j_gene: TRBJ1-2
v_gene: TRBV27
CDR3nt: TGTGCCAGCAGTTTGGGAGGGCTGTCCAGGGGCTACACCTTC
CDR3aa: CASSLGGLSRGYTF

abundance: .
d_gene: .
j_gene: TRBJ2-6
v_gene: TRBV19
CDR3nt: TGTGCCAGTAGCCCACCGGTGTCCAACTCTGGGGCCAACGTCCTGACTTTC
CDR3aa: CASSPPVSNSGANVLTF

abundance: .
d_gene: TRBD1
j_gene: TRBJ2-1
v_gene: TRBV28
CDR3nt: TGTGCCAGCAGTTTAGGACAGGGAGGCCCACGCTACAATGAGCAGTTCTTC
CDR3aa: CASSLGQGGPRYNEQFF

abundance: .
d_gene: .
j_gene: TRBJ1-3
v_gene: TRBV29-1
CDR3nt: TGCAGCGTGGGAGACAAGTTATGGAACACCATATATTTT
CDR3aa: CSVGDKLWNTIYF

abundance: .
d_gene: TRBD1
j_gene: TRBJ2-7
v_gene: TRBV29-1
CDR3nt: TGCAGCGTTGGTAGGACAGGGGCCAACTACGAGCAGTACTTC
CDR3aa: CSVGRTGANYEQYF

abundance: .
d_gene: TRBD1
j_gene: TRBJ1-2
v_gene: TRBV11-2
CDR3nt: TGTGCCAGCAGTAAAGGACAGGGGATCGATGGCTACACCTTC
CDR3aa: CASSKGQGIDGYTF

abundance: .
d_gene: TRBD2
j_gene: TRBJ2-7
v_gene: TRBV6-6
CDR3nt: TGTGCCAGCAGTTACGGCGGGGGGCCCTACGAGCAGTACTTC
CDR3aa: CASSYGGGPYEQYF

abundance: .
d_gene: TRBD1
j_gene: TRBJ1-2
v_gene: TRBV19
CDR3nt: TGTGCCAGTAGTACACCGGGACAGGTTTATGGCTACACCTTC
CDR3aa: CASSTPGQVYGYTF

abundance: few
d_gene: .
j_gene: TRBJ2-3
v_gene: TRBV5-1
CDR3nt: TGCGCCAGCAGCCCCCTTAGCGGAGAAACAGATACGCAGTATTTT
CDR3aa: CASSPLSGETDTQYF

abundance: .
d_gene: TRBD2
j_gene: TRBJ2-5
v_gene: TRBV18
CDR3nt: TGTGCCAGCTCACCCGGGGGGACTAGCGGGTTCGGCGTCTTAGAGACCCAGTACTTC
CDR3aa: CASSPGGTSGFGVLETQYF

abundance: .
d_gene: TRBD2
j_gene: TRBJ2-6
v_gene: TRBV10-3
CDR3nt: TGTGCCATCAGTGGGCGGGGGGATTTCTCTGGGGCCAACGTCCTGACTTTC
CDR3aa: CAISGRGDFSGANVLTF

abundance: .
d_gene: .
j_gene: TRBJ2-1
v_gene: TRBV5-1
CDR3nt: TGCGCCAGCAAACGCTCTCTTGATTCTGGTTCGAGCTCCTACAATGAGCAGTTCTTC
CDR3aa: CASKRSLDSGSSSYNEQFF

abundance: .
d_gene: .
j_gene: TRBJ2-3
v_gene: TRBV6-1
CDR3nt: TGTGCCAGCAGTGAAGCCAGGGGCGTTAGCACAGATACGCAGTATTTT
CDR3aa: CASSEARGVSTDTQYF

abundance: .
d_gene: TRBD1
j_gene: TRBJ2-6
v_gene: TRBV5-1
CDR3nt: TGCGCCAGCAGCTTTCCGGGACAGGGATCCCCTGGGGCCAACGTCCTGACTTTC
CDR3aa: CASSFPGQGSPGANVLTF

abundance: .
d_gene: TRBD2
j_gene: TRBJ2-3
v_gene: TRBV7-3
CDR3nt: TGTGCCAGCAGCACCCAAGCGGGGGGGCCCTATATTATGAATACGCAGTATTTT
CDR3aa: CASSTQAGGPYIMNTQYF

abundance: .
d_gene: TRBD1
j_gene: TRBJ1-6
v_gene: TRBV11-2
CDR3nt: TGTGCCAGCAGGCGACAGGGGAGCTCCTATAATTCACCCCTCCACTTT
CDR3aa: CASRRQGSSYNSPLHF

abundance: .
d_gene: .
j_gene: TRBJ1-1
v_gene: TRBV11-1
CDR3nt: TGTGCCAGCAGCTTATTTTGGGGACTCGGTCAAAACACTGAAGCTTTCTTT
CDR3aa: CASSLFWGLGQNTEAFF

abundance: .
d_gene: TRBD1
j_gene: TRBJ1-4
v_gene: TRBV19
CDR3nt: TGTGCCAGTATGACGGCCGGGACAGGGGACTTGAAACTGTTTTTT
CDR3aa: CASMTAGTGDLKLFF

abundance: .
d_gene: .
j_gene: TRBJ2-3
v_gene: TRBV18
CDR3nt: TGTGCCAGCTCACCCCCAGTTAGCACAGATACGCAGTATTTT
CDR3aa: CASSPPVSTDTQYF

abundance: .
d_gene: TRBD1
j_gene: TRBJ1-2
v_gene: TRBV6-5
CDR3nt: TGTGCCAGCAGTTACGGACAGGGGACCGGTGGCTACACCTTC
CDR3aa: CASSYGQGTGGYTF

abundance: .
d_gene: .
j_gene: TRBJ2-3
v_gene: TRBV9
CDR3nt: TGTGCCAGCAGCGCGTCGTTTCCGAGGGCAGGCACAGATACGCAGTATTTT
CDR3aa: CASSASFPRAGTDTQYF

abundance: .
d_gene: TRBD1
j_gene: TRBJ1-1
v_gene: TRBV5-1
CDR3nt: TGCGCCAGCAGCTCAGCCCAGGGGGCTCCCAAAGACACTGAAGCTTTCTTT
CDR3aa: CASSSAQGAPKDTEAFF

abundance: .
d_gene: TRBD2
j_gene: TRBJ2-3
v_gene: TRBV5-1
CDR3nt: TGCGCCAGCAGCTCGGGACTAGCGGGGGTTCGGGCAGATACGCAGTATTTT
CDR3aa: CASSSGLAGVRADTQYF

abundance: .
d_gene: TRBD2
j_gene: TRBJ2-1
v_gene: TRBV5-1
CDR3nt: TGCGCCAGCAGCTTTTCAGCGGGAGCCAACAATGAGCAGTTCTTC
CDR3aa: CASSFSAGANNEQFF

abundance: .
d_gene: TRBD2
j_gene: TRBJ2-1
v_gene: TRBV2
CDR3nt: TGTGCCAGCAGTGAGCTAGCGGGAGCGAACGGCAATGAGCAGTTCTTC
CDR3aa: CASSELAGANGNEQFF

abundance: .
d_gene: .
j_gene: TRBJ2-2
v_gene: TRBV7-2
CDR3nt: TGTGCCAGCAGCTTAGTTAGGGGTAGCGGAGTCACCGGGGAGCTGTTTTTT
CDR3aa: CASSLVRGSGVTGELFF

abundance: .
d_gene: TRBD1
j_gene: TRBJ2-7
v_gene: TRBV2
CDR3nt: TGTGCCAGCAAAGACAGGGGGGCCTACGAGCAGTACTTC
CDR3aa: CASKDRGAYEQYF

abundance: .
d_gene: .
j_gene: TRBJ2-3
v_gene: TRBV4-2
CDR3nt: TGTGCCAGCAGCCAAGATTTCAGGGATACGCAGTATTTT
CDR3aa: CASSQDFRDTQYF

abundance: .
d_gene: TRBD2
j_gene: TRBJ2-1
v_gene: TRBV5-4
CDR3nt: TGTGCCAGCAGCCGGACTAGCGGGGCCGCCGGCGAGCAGTTCTTC
CDR3aa: CASSRTSGAAGEQFF

abundance: .
d_gene: TRBD1
j_gene: TRBJ1-3
v_gene: TRBV19
CDR3nt: TGTGCCAGTAGTGGGGACAGGGGGCTTCTCGGAAACACCATATATTTT
CDR3aa: CASSGDRGLLGNTIYF

abundance: .
d_gene: .
j_gene: TRBJ1-1
v_gene: TRBV25-1
CDR3nt: TGTGCCAGCACCTATACAGGGTTCACTGAAGCTTTCTTT
CDR3aa: CASTYTGFTEAFF

abundance: .
d_gene: .
j_gene: TRBJ2-1
v_gene: TRBV14
CDR3nt: TGTGCCAGCAGCCAAACACAGGGACCCTACAATGAGCAGTTCTTC
CDR3aa: CASSQTQGPYNEQFF

abundance: .
d_gene: TRBD2
j_gene: TRBJ2-3
v_gene: TRBV11-2
CDR3nt: TGTGCCAGCAGCTTACCTAAGAGGACTAGCGGGGTACCCGATACGCAGTATTTT
CDR3aa: CASSLPKRTSGVPDTQYF

abundance: .
d_gene: .
j_gene: TRBJ2-7
v_gene: TRBV7-2
CDR3nt: TGTGCCAGCAGAACCACGCCCACAGCCTACGAGCAGTACTTC
CDR3aa: CASRTTPTAYEQYF

abundance: .
d_gene: .
j_gene: TRBJ1-2
v_gene: TRBV28
CDR3nt: TGTGCCAGCACAGGGTCACAGGAATATGGCTACACCTTC
CDR3aa: CASTGSQEYGYTF

abundance: .
d_gene: TRBD1
j_gene: TRBJ2-1
v_gene: TRBV5-8
CDR3nt: TGTGCCAGCAGCTTGGGGGGACAGAGCTACAATGAGCAGTTCTTC
CDR3aa: CASSLGGQSYNEQFF

abundance: .
d_gene: .
j_gene: TRBJ2-4
v_gene: TRBV6-5
CDR3nt: TGTGCCAGCAGTTACTCGACTCCCAGCTCAAACATTCAGTACTTC
CDR3aa: CASSYSTPSSNIQYF

abundance: .
d_gene: TRBD2
j_gene: TRBJ2-3
v_gene: TRBV11-3
CDR3nt: TGTGCCAGCAGCACTAGCGAGGAGGGCACAGATACGCAGTATTTT
CDR3aa: CASSTSEEGTDTQYF

abundance: once
d_gene: .
j_gene: TRBJ2-5
v_gene: TRBV11-2
CDR3nt: TGTGCCAGCAGCTTAAGCAAGGACTCGGGGACCCAGTACTTC
CDR3aa: CASSLSKDSGTQYF

abundance: once
d_gene: TRBD2
j_gene: TRBJ2-7
v_gene: TRBV27
CDR3nt: TGTGCCAGCAACGGGGGGGGAGAGAGTTACTACGAGCAGTACTTC
CDR3aa: CASNGGGESYYEQYF

abundance: .
d_gene: TRBD1
j_gene: TRBJ2-3
v_gene: TRBV5-1
CDR3nt: TGCGCCAGCAGCTCGGGGACAGGGACCAACACAGATACGCAGTATTTT
CDR3aa: CASSSGTGTNTDTQYF

abundance: .
d_gene: .
j_gene: TRBJ1-1
v_gene: TRBV6-6
CDR3nt: TGTGCCAGCAGTTCCCCCAGGAACACTGAAGCTTTCTTT
CDR3aa: CASSSPRNTEAFF

abundance: .
d_gene: TRBD2
j_gene: TRBJ2-5
v_gene: TRBV30
CDR3nt: TGTGCCTGGAGTGCCAGCGGGGGTGCTCATAGGGTGGAGACCCAGTACTTC
CDR3aa: CAWSASGGAHRVETQYF

abundance: .
d_gene: .
j_gene: TRBJ1-1
v_gene: TRBV6-4
CDR3nt: TGTGCCAGCAGTGAAAGCATGAACACTGAAGCTTTCTTT
CDR3aa: CASSESMNTEAFF

abundance: .
d_gene: .
j_gene: TRBJ2-6
v_gene: TRBV6-1
CDR3nt: TGTGCCAGCACCCAAGGAGTCTCTGGGGCCAACGTCCTGACTTTC
CDR3aa: CASTQGVSGANVLTF

abundance: .
d_gene: .
j_gene: TRBJ1-1
v_gene: TRBV29-1
CDR3nt: TGCAGCACAGACCTTGGAAGGAGGACTGAAGCTTTCTTT
CDR3aa: CSTDLGRRTEAFF

abundance: once
d_gene: TRBD2
j_gene: TRBJ2-2
v_gene: TRBV28
CDR3nt: TGTGCCAGCAGCGGCGGGACTAGCGCGAACACCGGGGAGCTGTTTTTT
CDR3aa: CASSGGTSANTGELFF

abundance: few
d_gene: .
j_gene: TRBJ2-4
v_gene: TRBV7-6
CDR3nt: TGTGCCAGCAGCTTAGTTGAGGGAACGGGAGCCAAAAACATTCAGTACTTC
CDR3aa: CASSLVEGTGAKNIQYF

abundance: .
d_gene: .
j_gene: TRBJ1-2
v_gene: TRBV29-1
CDR3nt: TGCAGCGTTGAATTCTTAGGGCAGGGCAATGGCTACACCTTC
CDR3aa: CSVEFLGQGNGYTF

abundance: .
d_gene: TRBD2
j_gene: TRBJ2-7
v_gene: TRBV28
CDR3nt: TGTGCCAGCAGTTTCCGACTAGCGGGATATCGATGGTCCTACGAGCAGTACTTC
CDR3aa: CASSFRLAGYRWSYEQYF